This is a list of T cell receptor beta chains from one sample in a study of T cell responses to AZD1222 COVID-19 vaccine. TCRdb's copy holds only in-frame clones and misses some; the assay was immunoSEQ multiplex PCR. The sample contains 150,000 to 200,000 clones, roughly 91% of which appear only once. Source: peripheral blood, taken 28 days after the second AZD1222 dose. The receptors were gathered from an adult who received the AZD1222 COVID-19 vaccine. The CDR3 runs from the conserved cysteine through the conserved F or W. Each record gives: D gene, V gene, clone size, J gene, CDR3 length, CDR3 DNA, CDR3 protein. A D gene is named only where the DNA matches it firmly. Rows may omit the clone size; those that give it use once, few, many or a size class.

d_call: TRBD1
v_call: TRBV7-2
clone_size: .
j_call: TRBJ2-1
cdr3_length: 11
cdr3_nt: TGTGCCAGCAGCCTCAGGGGGGAGCAGTTCTTC
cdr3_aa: CASSLRGEQFF

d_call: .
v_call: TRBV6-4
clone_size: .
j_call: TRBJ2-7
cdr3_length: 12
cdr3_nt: TGTGCCAGCGGGGACACTCCCTACGAGCAGTACTTC
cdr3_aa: CASGDTPYEQYF

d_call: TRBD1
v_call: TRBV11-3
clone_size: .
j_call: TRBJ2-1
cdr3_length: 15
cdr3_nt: TGTGCCAGCAGCCCAGGACAGGGGGCTAACTATGAGCAGTTCTTC
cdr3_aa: CASSPGQGANYEQFF

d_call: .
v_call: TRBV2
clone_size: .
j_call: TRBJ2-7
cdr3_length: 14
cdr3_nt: TGTGCCAGCAGTGATTCCGGGACGGGCTACGAGCAGTACTTC
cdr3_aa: CASSDSGTGYEQYF

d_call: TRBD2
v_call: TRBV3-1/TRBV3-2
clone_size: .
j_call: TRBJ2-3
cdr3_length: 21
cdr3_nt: TGTGCCAGCAGCCAAGATTTATTGGCTAGCGGGAGGGCCGGCGGTAAGGATACGCAGTATTTT
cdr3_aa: CASSQDLLASGRAGGKDTQYF

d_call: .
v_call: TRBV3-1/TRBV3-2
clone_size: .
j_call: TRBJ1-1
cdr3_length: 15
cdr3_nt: TGTGCCAGCAGCCAAGGCCCGGGAGGGATGGCTGAAGCTTTCTTT
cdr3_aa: CASSQGPGGMAEAFF

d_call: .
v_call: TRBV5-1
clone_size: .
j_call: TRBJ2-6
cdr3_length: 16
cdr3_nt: TGCGCCAGCAGCCCGAAGGGGGGCTCTGGGGCCAACGTCCTGACTTTC
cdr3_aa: CASSPKGGSGANVLTF

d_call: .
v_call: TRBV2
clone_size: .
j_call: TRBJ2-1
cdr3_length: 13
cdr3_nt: TGTGCCAGCAGGGCTTCGTTAGGGAATGAGCAGTTCTTC
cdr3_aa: CASRASLGNEQFF

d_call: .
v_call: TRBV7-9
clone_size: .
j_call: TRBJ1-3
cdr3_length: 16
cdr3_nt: TGTGCCAGCAGTTACCCGGGACAAGGCACTGGAAACACCATATATTTT
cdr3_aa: CASSYPGQGTGNTIYF

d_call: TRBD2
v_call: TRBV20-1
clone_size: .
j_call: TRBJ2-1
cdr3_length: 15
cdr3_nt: TGCAGTGCTAGTAAAACTAGCGGGAGTTACAATGAGCAGTTCTTC
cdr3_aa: CSASKTSGSYNEQFF

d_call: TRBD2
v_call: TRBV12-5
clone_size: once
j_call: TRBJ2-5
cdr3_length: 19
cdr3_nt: TGTGCTAGTGGTTTGAGGACTAGCGGGAGGGCCCGCCAGTGGGAGACCCAGTACTTC
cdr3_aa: CASGLRTSGRARQWETQYF

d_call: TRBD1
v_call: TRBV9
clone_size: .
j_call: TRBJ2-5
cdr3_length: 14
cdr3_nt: TGTGCCAGCAGCGTAGGGGCAGGGGGCATTCTACAGTACTTC
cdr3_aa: CASSVGAGGILQYF

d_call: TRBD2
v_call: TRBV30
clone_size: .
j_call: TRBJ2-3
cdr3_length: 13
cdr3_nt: TGTGCCTGGATTCGGACTAGCGGGAGTACGCAGTATTTT
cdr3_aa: CAWIRTSGSTQYF

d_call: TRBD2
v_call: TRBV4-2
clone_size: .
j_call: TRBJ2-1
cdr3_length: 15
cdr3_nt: TGTGCCAGCAGCCAAGATAGGCTAGCGGGAGTTGAGCAGTTCTTC
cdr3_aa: CASSQDRLAGVEQFF

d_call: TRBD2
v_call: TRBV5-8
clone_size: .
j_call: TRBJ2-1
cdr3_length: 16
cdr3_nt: TGTGCCAGCAGCCAGGGACTAGCGGGAGTGGTGGGTGAGCAGTTCTTC
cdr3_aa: CASSQGLAGVVGEQFF

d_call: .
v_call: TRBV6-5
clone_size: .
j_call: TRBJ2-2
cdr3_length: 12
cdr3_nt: TGTGCCAGCAGTACAGTCACCGGGGAGCTGTTTTTT
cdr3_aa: CASSTVTGELFF

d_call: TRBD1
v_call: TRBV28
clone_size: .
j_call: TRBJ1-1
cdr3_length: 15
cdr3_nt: TGTGCCAGCAGTTTAATGGGACAGGGGGAGTCTGAAGCTTTCTTT
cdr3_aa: CASSLMGQGESEAFF

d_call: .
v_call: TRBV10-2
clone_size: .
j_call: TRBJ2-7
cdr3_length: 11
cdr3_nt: TGCGCCACCTCTCCCTTGGACGAGCAGTACTTC
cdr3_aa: CATSPLDEQYF

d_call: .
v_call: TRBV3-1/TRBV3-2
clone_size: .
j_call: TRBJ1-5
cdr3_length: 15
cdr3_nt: TGTGCCAGCAGCCAAGATGGGCAGAGGCATCAGCCCCAGCATTTT
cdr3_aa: CASSQDGQRHQPQHF

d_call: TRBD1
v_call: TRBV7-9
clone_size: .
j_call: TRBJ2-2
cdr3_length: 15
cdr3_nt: TGTGCCAGCAGCTTTAGGACAGGGTCCACCGGGGAGCTGTTTTTT
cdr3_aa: CASSFRTGSTGELFF

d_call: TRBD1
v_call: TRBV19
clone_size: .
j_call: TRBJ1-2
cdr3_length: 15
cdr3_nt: TGTGCCAGTAGTCTGCACAGGGGCTCAGGCTATGGCTACACCTTC
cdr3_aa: CASSLHRGSGYGYTF

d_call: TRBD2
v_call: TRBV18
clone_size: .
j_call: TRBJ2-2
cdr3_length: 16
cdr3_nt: TGTGCCAGCTCACCACTAGCGGGAGAAAGAACCGGGGAGCTGTTTTTT
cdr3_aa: CASSPLAGERTGELFF

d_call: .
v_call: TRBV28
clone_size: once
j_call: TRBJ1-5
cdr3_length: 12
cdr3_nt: TGTGCCAGCAGCGACGGGGGTCAGCCCCAGCATTTT
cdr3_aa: CASSDGGQPQHF

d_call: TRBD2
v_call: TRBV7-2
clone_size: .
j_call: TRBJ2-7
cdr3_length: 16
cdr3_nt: TGTGCCAGCAGCCCTTGGGGGTCTAGCGGGAGCTACGAGCAGTACTTC
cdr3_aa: CASSPWGSSGSYEQYF

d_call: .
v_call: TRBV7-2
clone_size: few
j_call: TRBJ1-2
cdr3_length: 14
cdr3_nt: TGTGCCAGCAGCTTAGCCGGGCATAACTATGGCTACACCTTC
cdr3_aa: CASSLAGHNYGYTF

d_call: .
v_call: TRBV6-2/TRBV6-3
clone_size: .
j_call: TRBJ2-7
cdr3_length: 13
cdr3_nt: TGTGCCAGCACCCCGGACGGCCTTTACGAGCAGTACTTC
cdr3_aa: CASTPDGLYEQYF

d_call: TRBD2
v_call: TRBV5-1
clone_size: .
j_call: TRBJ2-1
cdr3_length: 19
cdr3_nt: TGCGCCAGCAGCTTAACGAAAGGGACTAGCGGGAGGGATTACAATGAGCAGTTCTTC
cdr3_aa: CASSLTKGTSGRDYNEQFF

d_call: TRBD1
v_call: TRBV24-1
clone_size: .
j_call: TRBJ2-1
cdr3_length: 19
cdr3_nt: TGTGCCACCAGTCCTCGGACAGGGCTAAGGGGGAGGTGGTACAATGAGCAGTTCTTC
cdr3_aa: CATSPRTGLRGRWYNEQFF

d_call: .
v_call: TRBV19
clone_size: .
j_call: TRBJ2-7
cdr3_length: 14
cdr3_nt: TGTGCCAGTAGTGTCCCGGGGCCTGAATACGAGCAGTACTTC
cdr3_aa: CASSVPGPEYEQYF

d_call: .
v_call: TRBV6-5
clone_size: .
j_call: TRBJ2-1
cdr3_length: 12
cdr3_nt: TGTGCCAGCAGACAGGGTGCGAGTGAGCAGTTCTTC
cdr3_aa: CASRQGASEQFF

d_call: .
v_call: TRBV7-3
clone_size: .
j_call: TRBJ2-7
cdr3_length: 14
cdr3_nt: TGTGCCAGCAGCCTAGAGGACAGAAATGCCGAGCAGTACTTC
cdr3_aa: CASSLEDRNAEQYF

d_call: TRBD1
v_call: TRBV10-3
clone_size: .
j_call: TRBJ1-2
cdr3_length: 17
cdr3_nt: TGTGCCATCAGTGAGTGGACAGGCCCTTCTGCGAACTATGGCTACACCTTC
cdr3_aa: CAISEWTGPSANYGYTF

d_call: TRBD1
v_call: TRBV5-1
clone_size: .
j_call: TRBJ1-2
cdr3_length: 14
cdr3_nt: TGCGCCAGCAGCTTGGCCGGGACAGATTATGGCTACACCTTC
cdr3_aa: CASSLAGTDYGYTF

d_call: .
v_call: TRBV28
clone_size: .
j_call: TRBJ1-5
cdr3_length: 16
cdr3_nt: TGTGCCAGCAGTTTATGGGTTAGTAGGGGCAGTCAGCCCCAGCATTTT
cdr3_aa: CASSLWVSRGSQPQHF

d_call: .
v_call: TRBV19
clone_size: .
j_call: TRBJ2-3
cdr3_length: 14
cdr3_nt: TGTGCCAGTAGTATTATTCAAGGGTCAGATACGCAGTATTTT
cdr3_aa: CASSIIQGSDTQYF

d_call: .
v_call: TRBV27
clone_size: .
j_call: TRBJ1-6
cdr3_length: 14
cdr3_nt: TGTGCCAGCAGTTTATCAGCGAAGAATTCACCCCTCCACTTT
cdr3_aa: CASSLSAKNSPLHF

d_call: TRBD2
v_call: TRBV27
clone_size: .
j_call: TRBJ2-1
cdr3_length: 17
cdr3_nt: TGTGCCAGCAGCCCCTATGGTAGCGGGAGTCTTTACAATGAGCAGTTCTTC
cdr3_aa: CASSPYGSGSLYNEQFF

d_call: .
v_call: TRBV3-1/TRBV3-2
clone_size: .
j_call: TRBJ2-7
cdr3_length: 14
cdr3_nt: TGTGCCAGCAGCCCCCGAGTGGGGTTCTACGAGCAGTACTTC
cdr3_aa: CASSPRVGFYEQYF

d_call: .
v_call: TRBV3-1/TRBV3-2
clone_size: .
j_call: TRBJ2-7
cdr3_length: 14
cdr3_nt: TGTGCCAGCAGCCAAGGACTAGTTCTCTACGAGCAGTACTTC
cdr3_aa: CASSQGLVLYEQYF

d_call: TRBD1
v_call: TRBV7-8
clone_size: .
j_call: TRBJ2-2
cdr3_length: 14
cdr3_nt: TGTGCCAGCAGCCCGGACAGGGGTATCGGGGAGCTGTTTTTT
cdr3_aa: CASSPDRGIGELFF

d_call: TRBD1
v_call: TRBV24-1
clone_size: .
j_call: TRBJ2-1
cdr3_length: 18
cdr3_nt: TGTGCCACCAGTGATCCTGCCGGGACAGGGGCCTCCTACAATGAGCAGTTCTTC
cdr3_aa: CATSDPAGTGASYNEQFF

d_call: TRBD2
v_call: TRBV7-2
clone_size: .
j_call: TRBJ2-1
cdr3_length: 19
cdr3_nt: TGTGCCAGCAGCTTAGCTCTTTCGGGAGGGGCCGGACCCTACAATGAGCAGTTCTTC
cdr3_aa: CASSLALSGGAGPYNEQFF

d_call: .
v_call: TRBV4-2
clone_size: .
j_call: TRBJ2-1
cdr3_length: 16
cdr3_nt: TGTGCCAGCAGCCAAGATGGGCAGGGTAGGTACAATGAGCAGTTCTTC
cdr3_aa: CASSQDGQGRYNEQFF

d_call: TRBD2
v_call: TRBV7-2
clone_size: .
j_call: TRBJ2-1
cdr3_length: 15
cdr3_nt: TGTGCCAGCAGCCCCGGCGGGAGGAGAGGAAATGAGCAGTTCTTC
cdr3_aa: CASSPGGRRGNEQFF

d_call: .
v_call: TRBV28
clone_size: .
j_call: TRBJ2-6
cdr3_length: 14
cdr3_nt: TGTGCCAGCAGTGCCGGGCCTGGGGCCAACGTCCTGACTTTC
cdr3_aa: CASSAGPGANVLTF

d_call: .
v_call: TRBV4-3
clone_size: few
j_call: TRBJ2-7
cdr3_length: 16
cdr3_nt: TGCGCCAGCAGCCGTGGGTCTGGTCCCCACTCCCCCGAGCAGTACTTC
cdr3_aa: CASSRGSGPHSPEQYF

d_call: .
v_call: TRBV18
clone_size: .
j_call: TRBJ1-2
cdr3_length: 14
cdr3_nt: TGTGCCAGCTCACCTAAGACCGGGGACTATGGCTACACCTTC
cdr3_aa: CASSPKTGDYGYTF

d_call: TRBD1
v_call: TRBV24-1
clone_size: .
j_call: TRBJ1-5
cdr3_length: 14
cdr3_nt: TGTGCCACCGGCGGGACAGGGGGAAATCAGCCCCAGCATTTT
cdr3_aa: CATGGTGGNQPQHF

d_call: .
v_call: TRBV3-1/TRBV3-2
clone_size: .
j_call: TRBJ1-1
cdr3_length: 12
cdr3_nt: TGTGCCAGCAGCCAGAGGGGCACTGAAGCTTTCTTT
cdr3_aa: CASSQRGTEAFF

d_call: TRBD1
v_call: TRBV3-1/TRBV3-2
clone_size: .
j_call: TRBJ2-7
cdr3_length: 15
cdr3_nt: TGTGCCAGCAGCCACCGGTACAGGGGGAACTACGAGCAGTACTTC
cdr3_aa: CASSHRYRGNYEQYF

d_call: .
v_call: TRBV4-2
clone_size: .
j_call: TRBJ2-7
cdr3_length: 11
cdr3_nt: TGTGCCAGCAGCCTTGGGGACGAGCAGTACTTC
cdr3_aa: CASSLGDEQYF

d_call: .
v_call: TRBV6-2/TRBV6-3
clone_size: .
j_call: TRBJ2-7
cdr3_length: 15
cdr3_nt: TGTGCCAGCAGTTACTTATCAGGGTTAACCTACGAGCAGTACTTC
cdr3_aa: CASSYLSGLTYEQYF

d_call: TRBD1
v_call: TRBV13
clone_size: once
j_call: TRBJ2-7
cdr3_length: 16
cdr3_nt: TGTGCCAGCAGGCGCTACCTCCGGGACAGGGGTTACGAGCAGTACTTC
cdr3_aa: CASRRYLRDRGYEQYF

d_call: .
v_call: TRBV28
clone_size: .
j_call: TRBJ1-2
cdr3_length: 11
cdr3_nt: TGTGCCAGCTTCAGTTCCTATGGCTACACCTTC
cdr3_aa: CASFSSYGYTF

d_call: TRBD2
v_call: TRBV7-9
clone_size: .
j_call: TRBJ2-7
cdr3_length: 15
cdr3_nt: TGTGCCAGCATTGAGGGGGCTAGCGGGAGTAGCGAGCAGTACTTC
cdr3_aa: CASIEGASGSSEQYF

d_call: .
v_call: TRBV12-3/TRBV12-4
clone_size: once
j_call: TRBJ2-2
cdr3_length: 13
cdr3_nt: TGTGCCAGCAGAATTTGGGGCACCGGGGAGCTGTTTTTT
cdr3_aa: CASRIWGTGELFF

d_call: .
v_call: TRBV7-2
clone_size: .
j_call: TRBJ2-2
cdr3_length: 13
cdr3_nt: TGTGCCAGCAGCTTAGCCAGGGGTCGGGAGCTGTTTTTT
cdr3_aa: CASSLARGRELFF